These 14 T cell receptor beta chains share one sample of origin, sequenced in a study of cytotoxic CD8 clonotypes in ibrutinib-treated CLL. Generated by immunoSEQ multiplex PCR, the TCRdb table keeps only in-frame clones and is missing some. The sample consists of tens of thousands of clones, 45% to 70% of them appearing once. The sample in question was PBMCs, obtained after 24 months of ibrutinib treatment. These receptors were obtained from a human donor with chronic lymphocytic leukemia.

The chain couples TRBV13 to TRBJ1-4; no reliable D call. From germline, CDR1 is PRHDT and CDR2 FYEKMQ (reference sequence). V lost 4 bases, J lost 8 bases, and 17 bases lay in between. CDR3 length: 15 residues. The CDR3, as DNA: TGTGCCAGCAGCTCCCGGGCCTCTAGGGAAGAAAAACTGTTTTTT. Translated, it gives CASSSRASREEKLFF.

The genes are TRBV5-4 and TRBJ2-1; D ambiguous. The CDR3 consists of 13 residues. Germline CDR1 and CDR2: SGHNT and YYREEE (reference sequence). Trimming shortened V by 4 bases and J by 7 bases, and 12 bases separated the two germline ends. CDR3 residues: CASSPGSYNEQFF. For the CDR3, the DNA is TGTGCCAGCAGCCCCGGGTCGTATAATGAGCAGTTCTTC.

The genes are TRBV4-2 and TRBJ1-2; a possible D gene is TRBD1 (5 bases). Germline loops: CDR1 LGHNA, CDR2 YNFKEQ. V dropped 1 base and J dropped 7 bases, with 16 bases sitting between them. The CDR3 runs to 15 residues. The CDR3 reads CASSQVSTGGVGYTF. The CDR3 bases are TGTGCCAGCAGCCAAGTTAGCACAGGAGGGGTTGGCTACACCTTC.

The chain has TRBV10-3 and TRBJ1-4; 9 bases are a match to TRBD1. The CDR3 contains 15 residues. CDR1 and CDR2 from the germline V gene are ENHRY and SYGVKD. V was pared by 2 bases and J by 7 bases, with 5 bases of the junction left unmatched. CDR3 bases: TGTGCCATCAGTGAGCCGGGACAGGGAACTGAAAAACTGTTTTTT. This gives the protein CAISEPGQGTEKLFF.

This chain joins TRBV5-1 and TRBJ2-2; D gene ambiguous. Deletions cut 2 bases from V and 2 bases from J, with 10 bases between. The CDR3 spans 15 residues. Germline V gives CDR1 SGHRS, CDR2 YFSETQ. Written as DNA, the CDR3 is TGCGCCAGCAGCTTCTCTCTACCCAACACCGGGGAGCTGTTTTTT. Translation: CASSFSLPNTGELFF.

This rearrangement joins TRBV5-6 to TRBJ1-1; no reliable D call. CDR1 and CDR2 from the germline V gene are SGHDT and YYEEEE. The CDR3 runs to 13 residues. V shed 2 bases and J shed 5 bases, with 10 bases lying between them. The CDR3 DNA sequence: TGTGCCAGCAGCTTTCTGGGCAGGACTGAAGCTTTCTTT. It encodes CASSFLGRTEAFF.

In its sample, this clone was seen once. CDR3 in amino acids: CASSLEYRPGQGLGYGYTF. The DNA for the CDR3 is TGTGCCAGCAGCCTGGAGTACCGGCCGGGACAGGGATTGGGCTATGGCTACACCTTC. The V and J genes are TRBV5-5 and TRBJ1-2; 9 bases align to TRBD1. Trimming at V came to 4 bases and at J to 4 bases, leaving 20 bases not matched to a gene. The CDR3 extends over 19 amino acids. Germline V gene sequence: CDR1 SGHKS, CDR2 YYEKEE (reference sequence).

This clone was seen many times. The gene calls are TRBV2 and TRBJ2-7; D is undetermined. The CDR3 is made up of 12 amino acids. Germline V gives CDR1 SNHLY, CDR2 FYNNEI. Trimming pared 3 bases from V and 3 bases from J, leaving 6 bases between. The CDR3: CASSDTGYEQYV. The CDR3 nucleotides are TGTGCCAGCAGTGATACGGGCTACGAGCAGTACGTC.

This chain joins TRBV6-6 and TRBJ2-3; D gene ambiguous. Germline V gene sequence: CDR1 MNHNY, CDR2 SVGAGI (reference sequence). The CDR3 extends over 12 amino acids. Trimming took 2 bases from V and 4 from J, leaving 4 bases between them. CDR3 coding DNA: TGTGCCAGCAGTTACCAGTCAGATACGCAGTATTTT. Translating it yields CASSYQSDTQYF.

This clone was counted at least ten times. The V call is TRBV5-4, the J call TRBJ2-1; D is undetermined. The V gene lost 3 bases and the J gene lost 4 bases, with 2 bases spanning the gap. This CDR3 region has 11 residues. Germline V gives CDR1 SGHNT, CDR2 YYREEE (reference sequence). The CDR3 DNA reads TGTGCCAGCAGCTCGTACAATGAGCAGTTCTTC. Amino acid sequence: CASSSYNEQFF.

This clone was observed a single time. The chain couples TRBV5-1 to TRBJ1-1, with 7 bases that match TRBD1. This CDR3 comprises 16 residues. Unmatched junction bases numbered 6, after V lost 1 base and J lost 0 bases. Germline-derived CDR1 and CDR2 are SGHRS and YFSETQ. In DNA, the CDR3 is TGCGCCAGCAGCTTGTACTCAGGGGGATTGAACACTGAAGCTTTCTTT. Residues: CASSLYSGGLNTEAFF.

This clone has ten or more counts. The chain couples TRBV5-4 to TRBJ2-3, with D possibly called TRBD1 or TRBD2 (5 bases each). Germline CDR1 SGHNT, CDR2 YYREEE (reference sequence). V gave up 4 bases and J gave up 4 bases, with 10 bases separating them. This CDR3 has 13 residues. The CDR3 loop is CASSQRGADTQYF. As DNA, the CDR3 is TGTGCCAGCAGCCAGAGAGGGGCAGATACGCAGTATTTT.

This clone appeared many times. This rearrangement joins TRBV5-1 to TRBJ1-2, with a tentative D call TRBD1 (5 bases). CDR1 SGHRS and CDR2 YFSETQ come from the germline V gene. This CDR3 has 18 amino acids. V lost 1 base and J lost 3, with 22 bases in between. Here the CDR3 reads CASSLPTSEVQGDYGYTF. CDR3 sequence (DNA): TGCGCCAGCAGCTTGCCCACTAGTGAGGTGCAGGGCGACTATGGCTACACCTTC.

This clone was seen a handful of times. The junction shows a germline mismatch at one end, possibly a read error. The chain joins TRBV28 to TRBJ1-5, with 9 bases matching TRBD1. The CDR3 is 16 residues long. Germline CDR1 and CDR2: MDHEN and SYDVKM. The CDR3 nucleotides read TGTGCCAGCGGTTTATATTTGACAGGGGGGGACCAGCCCCAGCATTTT. Translated, it gives CASGLYLTGGDQPQHF. Variable domain in full (rest from reference TRBV28 and TRBJ1-5): DVKVTQSSRYLVKRTGEKVFLECVQDMDHENMFWYRQDPGLGLRLIYFSYDVKMKEKGDIPEGYSVSREKKERFSLILESASTNQTSMYLCASGLYLTGGDQPQHFGDGTRLSIL.